The rows below give T cell receptor beta chains drawn from one sample of a study of T cells after posttransplantation cyclophosphamide. Sequencing used immunoSEQ multiplex PCR; TCRdb keeps in-frame clones, though not all of them. The table shows about 20,000 clones, with under 99% occurring only once. Material: naive CD4+ T cells sorted from PBMCs. These TCRs come from a man aged 35-49 years in good health, CMV-negative, and a related stem cell transplant donor. Each CDR3 is given with its conserved first and last residue. Fields, in order: J gene, D gene, V gene, clone size, CDR3 protein, CDR3 DNA. The D gene is left open where the match is weak. Size values are once, few and many counts, or a class for expanded clones, and some rows have none.

j_call: TRBJ2-7; d_call: -; v_call: TRBV7-2; clone_size: -; cdr3_aa: CASSLDPDSGYERYF; cdr3_nt: TGTGCCAGCAGCTTAGACCCGGATAGCGGCTACGAGCGGTACTTC
j_call: TRBJ1-1; d_call: -; v_call: TRBV5-6; clone_size: -; cdr3_aa: CASRLENTEAFF; cdr3_nt: TGTGCCAGCAGACTAGAAAACACTGAAGCTTTCTTT
j_call: TRBJ1-5; d_call: -; v_call: TRBV28; clone_size: -; cdr3_aa: CASTYGGDQPQHF; cdr3_nt: TGTGCCAGCACCTACGGGGGGGATCAGCCCCAGCATTTT
j_call: TRBJ2-5; d_call: -; v_call: TRBV28; clone_size: -; cdr3_aa: CASSSGGRQETQYF; cdr3_nt: TGTGCCAGCAGCTCCGGGGGTAGACAAGAGACCCAGTACTTC
j_call: TRBJ2-1; d_call: TRBD2; v_call: TRBV5-1; clone_size: -; cdr3_aa: CASSFDSGRHNEQFF; cdr3_nt: TGCGCCAGCAGCTTCGATAGCGGGAGGCACAATGAGCAGTTCTTC
j_call: TRBJ2-2; d_call: -; v_call: TRBV28; clone_size: -; cdr3_aa: CASSGTFGGIGELFF; cdr3_nt: TGTGCCAGCAGCGGTACCTTCGGAGGGATCGGGGAGCTGTTTTTT
j_call: TRBJ2-1; d_call: -; v_call: TRBV6-5; clone_size: -; cdr3_aa: CASSGSFSSYNEQFF; cdr3_nt: TGTGCCAGCAGTGGCTCTTTCAGCTCCTACAATGAGCAGTTCTTC
j_call: TRBJ1-1; d_call: -; v_call: TRBV15; clone_size: once; cdr3_aa: CATSRDLNTEAFF; cdr3_nt: TGTGCCACCAGCAGAGATCTAAACACTGAAGCTTTCTTT
j_call: TRBJ1-3; d_call: -; v_call: TRBV10-3; clone_size: -; cdr3_aa: CAISESGFGNTIYF; cdr3_nt: TGTGCCATCAGTGAGTCCGGGTTCGGAAACACCATATATTTT
j_call: TRBJ2-3; d_call: TRBD2; v_call: TRBV18; clone_size: -; cdr3_aa: CASSPRGSGSRADTQYF; cdr3_nt: TGTGCCAGCTCACCACGAGGTAGCGGGAGCCGTGCAGATACGCAGTATTTT
j_call: TRBJ2-5; d_call: -; v_call: TRBV5-1; clone_size: -; cdr3_aa: CASSLAGGYQETQYF; cdr3_nt: TGCGCCAGCAGCTTGGCCGGCGGGTACCAAGAGACCCAGTACTTC
j_call: TRBJ2-7; d_call: TRBD1; v_call: TRBV7-8; clone_size: -; cdr3_aa: CASSLFGEGQGVYEQYF; cdr3_nt: TGTGCCAGCAGCTTATTCGGGGAGGGACAGGGAGTCTACGAGCAGTACTTC
j_call: TRBJ2-3; d_call: -; v_call: TRBV19; clone_size: -; cdr3_aa: CASRSQGTQGGDTQYF; cdr3_nt: TGTGCCAGCCGGTCCCAAGGGACCCAAGGGGGAGATACGCAGTATTTT
j_call: TRBJ1-5; d_call: TRBD1; v_call: TRBV5-8; clone_size: -; cdr3_aa: CASSSRTGGRSNQPQHF; cdr3_nt: TGTGCCAGCAGCTCGCGGACAGGGGGAAGGAGCAATCAGCCCCAGCATTTT
j_call: TRBJ2-7; d_call: -; v_call: TRBV5-6; clone_size: once; cdr3_aa: CASSLESYEQYF; cdr3_nt: TGTGCCAGCAGCTTAGAATCCTACGAGCAGTACTTC
j_call: TRBJ2-2; d_call: -; v_call: TRBV11-2; clone_size: -; cdr3_aa: CASYSGAGELFF; cdr3_nt: TGTGCCAGCTATTCAGGGGCCGGGGAGCTGTTTTTT
j_call: TRBJ2-7; d_call: TRBD1; v_call: TRBV6-1; clone_size: -; cdr3_aa: CASSGRQGAYEQYF; cdr3_nt: TGTGCCAGCAGTGGCCGACAGGGCGCCTACGAGCAGTACTTC
j_call: TRBJ2-7; d_call: TRBD2; v_call: TRBV29-1; clone_size: -; cdr3_aa: CSVRLAGVRSYEQYF; cdr3_nt: TGCAGCGTTCGACTAGCGGGAGTCCGATCCTACGAGCAGTACTTC
j_call: TRBJ2-1; d_call: TRBD1; v_call: TRBV9; clone_size: once; cdr3_aa: CASSARTGVNEQFF; cdr3_nt: TGTGCCAGCAGCGCCCGGACAGGGGTCAATGAGCAGTTCTTC
j_call: TRBJ2-7; d_call: TRBD2; v_call: TRBV6-5; clone_size: -; cdr3_aa: CATKTSGYEQYF; cdr3_nt: TGTGCCACCAAGACTAGCGGATACGAGCAGTACTTC
j_call: TRBJ2-7; d_call: -; v_call: TRBV6-5; clone_size: -; cdr3_aa: CAVSGFWGEQYF; cdr3_nt: TGTGCCGTATCGGGGTTTTGGGGCGAGCAGTACTTC
j_call: TRBJ2-6; d_call: -; v_call: TRBV21-1; clone_size: -; cdr3_aa: CASSKGGREGPNVLTF; cdr3_nt: TGTGCCAGCAGCAAAGGGGGGAGGGAGGGGCCCAACGTCCTGACTTTC
j_call: TRBJ2-1; d_call: -; v_call: TRBV7-7; clone_size: -; cdr3_aa: CASSRGMFAYNEQFF; cdr3_nt: TGTGCCAGCAGCAGAGGGATGTTTGCCTACAATGAGCAGTTCTTC
j_call: TRBJ2-7; d_call: TRBD1; v_call: TRBV30; clone_size: -; cdr3_aa: CAWSADRGVSYEQYF; cdr3_nt: TGTGCCTGGAGTGCAGACAGGGGGGTTTCCTACGAGCAGTACTTC
j_call: TRBJ1-2; d_call: TRBD1; v_call: TRBV11-2; clone_size: -; cdr3_aa: CASSQTGASNYGYTF; cdr3_nt: TGTGCCAGCAGCCAGACAGGGGCTTCTAACTATGGCTACACCTTC
j_call: TRBJ1-5; d_call: -; v_call: TRBV30; clone_size: -; cdr3_aa: CAWGTGNQPQHF; cdr3_nt: TGTGCCTGGGGCACAGGGAATCAGCCCCAGCATTTT
j_call: TRBJ2-7; d_call: TRBD2; v_call: TRBV4-2; clone_size: -; cdr3_aa: CASSQDRGGNNEQYF; cdr3_nt: TGTGCCAGCAGCCAAGACCGCGGGGGGAATAACGAGCAGTACTTC
j_call: TRBJ2-7; d_call: TRBD2; v_call: TRBV29-1; clone_size: -; cdr3_aa: CSVEGGLAGAYEQYF; cdr3_nt: TGCAGCGTTGAAGGGGGACTAGCGGGAGCGTACGAGCAGTACTTC
j_call: TRBJ2-3; d_call: -; v_call: TRBV7-2; clone_size: once; cdr3_aa: CASSPGLDTDTQYF; cdr3_nt: TGTGCCAGCAGCCCGGGACTGGACACAGATACGCAGTATTTT
j_call: TRBJ2-6; d_call: -; v_call: TRBV7-2; clone_size: -; cdr3_aa: CASSFFGANVLTF; cdr3_nt: TGTGCCAGCAGCTTCTTTGGGGCCAACGTCCTGACTTTC
j_call: TRBJ1-2; d_call: -; v_call: TRBV7-8; clone_size: -; cdr3_aa: CASSLATEGYTF; cdr3_nt: TGTGCCAGCAGCTTAGCGACGGAGGGCTACACCTTC
j_call: TRBJ2-2; d_call: -; v_call: TRBV28; clone_size: -; cdr3_aa: CASSLLRQGSGELFF; cdr3_nt: TGTGCCAGCAGTTTATTGCGGCAGGGGTCCGGGGAGCTGTTTTTT
j_call: TRBJ2-5; d_call: -; v_call: TRBV19; clone_size: -; cdr3_aa: CASSADPRDIAYF; cdr3_nt: TGTGCCAGTAGTGCAGACCCCCGGGACATTGCGTACTTC
j_call: TRBJ2-5; d_call: -; v_call: TRBV21-1; clone_size: -; cdr3_aa: CASSKTPPSLRETQYF; cdr3_nt: TGTGCCAGCAGCAAAACCCCTCCTAGCCTACGAGAGACCCAGTACTTC
j_call: TRBJ2-2; d_call: -; v_call: TRBV7-8; clone_size: few; cdr3_aa: CASSQRRGYGGELFF; cdr3_nt: TGTGCCAGCAGCCAACGTAGGGGGTACGGCGGGGAGCTGTTTTTT
j_call: TRBJ2-5; d_call: TRBD2; v_call: TRBV7-7; clone_size: -; cdr3_aa: CTSSLLAGAGETQYF; cdr3_nt: TGTACCAGCAGCTTACTAGCGGGAGCTGGTGAGACCCAGTACTTC
j_call: TRBJ2-5; d_call: TRBD1; v_call: TRBV19; clone_size: -; cdr3_aa: CASSIGTGVEETQYF; cdr3_nt: TGTGCCAGTAGTATAGGTACAGGGGTCGAGGAGACCCAGTACTTC
j_call: TRBJ1-5; d_call: TRBD1; v_call: TRBV19; clone_size: -; cdr3_aa: CASSTDRGGGNQPQHF; cdr3_nt: TGTGCCAGTAGTACGGACAGGGGAGGAGGTAATCAGCCCCAGCATTTT
j_call: TRBJ2-7; d_call: TRBD1; v_call: TRBV20-1; clone_size: -; cdr3_aa: CSGDRDYEQYF; cdr3_nt: TGCAGTGGGGACAGGGACTACGAGCAGTACTTC
j_call: TRBJ1-5; d_call: -; v_call: TRBV7-2; clone_size: -; cdr3_aa: CASSHSNQPQHF; cdr3_nt: TGTGCCAGCAGCCACTCAAATCAGCCCCAGCATTTT
j_call: TRBJ2-2; d_call: TRBD2; v_call: TRBV18; clone_size: -; cdr3_aa: CASSPGREITGELFF; cdr3_nt: TGTGCCAGCTCACCTGGGCGGGAGATCACCGGGGAGCTGTTTTTT
j_call: TRBJ1-1; d_call: -; v_call: TRBV4-1; clone_size: -; cdr3_aa: CASSVYTNTEAFF; cdr3_nt: TGCGCCAGCAGCGTTTACACAAACACTGAAGCTTTCTTT
j_call: TRBJ1-4; d_call: TRBD1; v_call: TRBV6-6; clone_size: -; cdr3_aa: CASRTGGGDEKLFF; cdr3_nt: TGTGCCAGCAGAACAGGGGGCGGTGATGAAAAACTGTTTTTT
j_call: TRBJ1-5; d_call: TRBD1; v_call: TRBV10-3; clone_size: -; cdr3_aa: CASAGQGASDQPQHF; cdr3_nt: TGTGCCAGCGCTGGACAGGGGGCTTCGGATCAGCCCCAGCATTTT